One and the same sample provided the 6 T cell receptor beta chains below, sequenced in a study of blood T cell repertoires in COVID-19. TCRdb keeps only in-frame clones here, not all; method: immunoSEQ multiplex PCR. The sample includes some 250,000 clones, over 85% of them seen just once. The sequenced sample consisted of PBMCs or T cells enriched from blood (not recorded which). The source of these receptors is a woman in her 30s with acute COVID-19.

The V and J genes are TRBV18 and TRBJ1-4; D may be TRBD1 (5 bases). Germline values: CDR1 KGHSH, CDR2 LQKENI. Trimming cost V 5 bases and J 7 bases, with 17 bases left between them. The CDR3 totals 15 residues. The CDR3: CASSSGQYPPEKLFF. In DNA, the CDR3 is TGTGCCAGCTCATCAGGACAATACCCTCCTGAAAAACTGTTTTTT.

Only a few counts were recorded for this clone. This chain connects TRBV2 to TRBJ1-1; the match to TRBD1 covers 8 bases. The junction had 4 bases not matched to a gene; V was cut back by 6 bases and J by 4 bases. The CDR3 is 13 residues long. Germline V gene data show CDR1 as SNHLY and CDR2 as FYNNEI. Here the CDR3 reads CASSGQGFTEAFF. The CDR3 nucleotides are TGTGCCAGCAGCGGACAGGGTTTCACTGAAGCTTTCTTT.

The chain has TRBV4-1 and TRBJ2-3; 12 positions match TRBD2. The CDR3 runs to 18 residues. After removal of 2 bases from V and 3 bases from J, the junction contained 9 bases not matched to a gene. Germline V gene sequence: CDR1 MGHRA, CDR2 YSYEKL. CDR3 in amino acids: CASSQSSSGGARTDTQYF. The CDR3 DNA reads as TGCGCCAGCAGCCAATCTTCTAGCGGGGGGGCCCGTACAGATACGCAGTATTTT.

The chain joins TRBV9 to TRBJ1-2; maybe TRBD1 (5 bases). Germline CDR1 is SGDLS and CDR2 is YYNGEE. This CDR3 has 14 residues. The V end lost 0 bases, the J end lost 5 bases, and 11 bases lay between the germline ends. The CDR3 is CASSVVEGAYGYTF. In nucleotides, the CDR3 is TGTGCCAGCAGCGTAGTAGAAGGGGCGTATGGCTACACCTTC.

This chain joins TRBV7-2 and TRBJ1-1; tentatively, D is TRBD1 (5 bases). The CDR3 length is 15 residues. Germline V lookup: CDR1 SGHTA, CDR2 FQGNSA. V gave up 2 bases and J gave up 1 base, with 11 bases separating them. CDR3 amino acids: CASSLWGGENTEAFF. The CDR3 DNA reads TGTGCCAGCAGCTTATGGGGGGGGGAGAACACTGAAGCTTTCTTT.

This clone was found once. The rearrangement links TRBV29-1 to TRBJ1-1; D might be TRBD1 (5 bases). V gave up 3 bases and J gave up 1 base, with 12 bases separating them. This CDR3 is 14 amino acids long. The germline V gene has CDR1 SQVTM and CDR2 ANQGSEA. The CDR3 spells CSVDKSGGNTEAFF. The CDR3 nucleotides read TGCAGCGTTGACAAATCCGGGGGGAACACTGAAGCTTTCTTT.